This T cell receptor (beta chain) was sequenced during a study of breast tumors, draining lymph nodes, adjacent tissues. Worth noting for this clonotype: Its antigen is currently unknown.

MiXCR, applied by TCRdb to the multiplex PCR reads, yields one record per CDR3 protein. The table includes about 21,000 distinct CDR3 sequences, about 54% detected once. Notes on the study in general: Luminal-like breast cancer showed significantly higher tumor–nontumor repertoire similarity than basal-like. Most tumor T cells seemingly derive from lymph node, then expand in tumor. Tumors had less TCR diversity than lymph nodes, more than nontumor tissue. The lymph node origin of tumor T cells was framed as consistent with a hypothesis, not demonstrated.

The sequence came from a female donor with breast cancer. Some clones in this sample may be carry-over from other donors' samples. The sample taken for sequencing was breast tumor tissue.

CDR3 in amino acids: CSAKPSGTGPRGYTF. The DNA of the CDR3 is TGCAGTGCTAAGCCCTCCGGGACAGGGCCTCGTGGCTACACCTTC. The chain uses TRBV20-1 and TRBJ1-2, with 9 bases lining up with TRBD1. The CDR3 sequence is 15 residues long. The germline V gene encodes CDR1 DFQATT and CDR2 SNEGSKA (reference sequence). Trimming cost V 4 bases and J 7 bases; bases outside gene matches: 13.